Below, 22 T cell receptor beta chains from the same sample are listed, as sequenced in a study of early T cells in non-severe SARS-CoV-2 infection. Via MiXCR, TCRdb re-called the 5' RACE reads, giving one row per CDR3 protein. The repertoire holds 52,000 or so distinct CDR3 sequences, under 15% seen once, with around 1.4% in the top ten. Sequencing was performed on whole blood. All receptors come from an adult who was a healthcare worker with PCR-confirmed SARS-CoV-2 infection or an uninfected control (not recorded which).

On this clonotype itself: This may come from a read error, since a much larger clone is one base off. The rearrangement uses TRBV10-1 and TRBJ2-7, with 7 bases aligning to TRBD1. Germline V CDR1 and CDR2: WNHNN, SYGVQD (reference sequence). V lost 4 bases to trimming and J lost 3 bases; unmatched junction nucleotides: 9. The CDR3 has 15 amino acids. In DNA, the CDR3 is TGCGCCAGCAGTGCCCTCGGGACAGCCGACTACGAGCAGTACTTC. Translated: CASSALGTADYEQYF.

This clonotype has more than one count but fewer than ten. V gene TRBV29-1 combines with J gene TRBJ2-3; 10 bases agree with TRBD2. This CDR3 region has 14 residues. After removal of 8 bases from V and 1 base from J, the junction contained 6 bases not matched to a gene. In germline, CDR1 is SQVTM, CDR2 ANQGSEA. This CDR3 reads CSSERGGGTDTQYF. Here the CDR3 DNA reads TGCAGCTCAGAGCGGGGGGGCGGCACAGATACGCAGTATTTT.

This clonotype was found many times. The rearrangement links TRBV7-2 to TRBJ1-1; possibly TRBD1 for D (5 bases). Trimming took 7 bases from V and 5 from J, leaving 11 bases between them. The CDR3 length is 12 residues. The V gene's germline CDR1 is SGHTA and CDR2 FQGNSA. CDR3 sequence: CASKMGPTEAFF. The CDR3 DNA sequence: TGTGCCAGCAAGATGGGGCCAACTGAAGCTTTCTTT. The full variable domain, completed using reference TRBV7-2 and TRBJ1-1, is GAGVSQSPSNKVTEKGKDVELRCDPISGHTALYWYRQSLGQGLEFLIYFQGNSAPDKSGLPSDRFSAERTGGSVSTLTIQRTQQEDSAVYLCASKMGPTEAFFGQGTRLTVV.

To note about this clonotype: The junction differs from germline at one of its ends, possibly a read error. The gene calls are TRBV7-6 and TRBJ2-7; TRBD2 agrees at 7 bases. Germline V CDR1 and CDR2: SGHVS, FNYEAQ. The CDR3 runs to 15 residues. CDR3: CASILVGGAGYEQYF. In nucleotides, the CDR3 is TGTGCCAGCATCTTAGTGGGAGGGGCTGGTTACGAGCAGTACTTC.

This chain uses TRBV7-8 with TRBJ2-1, with 7 bases matching TRBD2. CDR1 and CDR2 from the germline V gene are SGHVS and FQNEAQ. With 5 bases clipped from V and 4 bases from J, the junction kept 14 bases outside the gene matches. The CDR3 runs to 17 residues. CDR3 region: CASSPSRGGGPYNEQFF. The DNA for the CDR3 is TGTGCCAGCAGCCCGTCCCGGGGCGGGGGACCATACAATGAGCAGTTCTTC.

This clonotype appeared many times. V and J are TRBV30 and TRBJ1-4; D is unclear. V lost 0 bases and J lost 0, with 5 bases in between. The CDR3 has 14 amino acids. Germline V gives CDR1 GTSNPN, CDR2 SVGIG (reference sequence). CDR3 in amino acids: CAWSVDATNEKLFF. CDR3 DNA sequence: TGTGCCTGGAGTGTCGATGCAACTAATGAAAAACTGTTTTTT.

This clonotype was counted at least ten times. The chain carries TRBV29-1 and TRBJ1-4; D is unresolved. This CDR3 is 11 amino acids long. V lost 3 bases to trimming and J lost 8 bases, with 7 bases between them. CDR1 is SQVTM and CDR2 is ANQGSEA in the germline V gene. CDR3 sequence: CSVEAGEKLFF. The CDR3 DNA reads as TGCAGCGTTGAGGCCGGGGAAAAACTGTTTTTT.

V and J are TRBV10-3 and TRBJ2-1; TRBD2 matches at 10 bases. Per germline, CDR1 ENHRY and CDR2 SYGVKD. The V and J ends lost 6 bases and 7 bases, in that order; junction bases with no gene match: 6. This CDR3 contains 14 residues. The CDR3 spells CAISPGLAHNEQFF. The DNA of the CDR3 is TGTGCCATCAGCCCGGGACTAGCGCATAATGAGCAGTTCTTC.

This clonotype showed up many times. This sequence joins TRBV12-3 or TRBV12-4 and TRBJ1-4, with D possibly TRBD1 on 5 matching bases. V dropped 7 bases and J dropped 5 bases, with 23 bases sitting between them. The CDR3 totals 17 residues. CDR3 coding DNA: TGTGCCAGCACCAGGACATGGGGACGGCCCGTAAATGAAAAACTGTTTTTT. Its translation: CASTRTWGRPVNEKLFF.

This clonotype was found a few times. The chain recombines TRBV11-2 with TRBJ1-2; TRBD1 is a possible D gene (5 bases). CDR1 SGHAT and CDR2 FQNNGV come from the germline V gene. Trimming took off 0 bases at V and 7 bases at J, with 15 bases between the two ends. The CDR3 is 15 residues long. The CDR3 nucleotides read TGTGCCAGCAGCTTAGAAAGGGGCAAATCCCTTGGCTACACCTTC. It is translated as CASSLERGKSLGYTF.

The chain carries TRBV29-1 and TRBJ2-4; D is ambiguous. The germline V gene encodes CDR1 SQVTM and CDR2 ANQGSEA. V dropped 3 bases and J dropped 2 bases, with 8 bases sitting between them. The CDR3 totals 13 residues. CDR3 region: CSVEWGSKNIQYF. The CDR3 DNA reads as TGCAGCGTTGAGTGGGGATCCAAAAACATTCAGTACTTC.

This clonotype has a handful of counts. The V gene is TRBV6-1, the J gene TRBJ2-1, with TRBD1 matching 8 bases. V shed 10 bases, J shed 10 bases, and the junction held 12 bases outside the gene matches. Germline assignment: CDR1 MNHNS and CDR2 SASEGT. This CDR3 comprises 13 residues. DNA of the CDR3: TGTGCCATCTCATACAGGGGGGTCTCGGAGCAGTTCTTC. Translation: CAISYRGVSEQFF.

This clonotype showed up many times. For the CDR3, the DNA is TGTGCCAGCAGTTACCAGGGAATTGGTAATTCACCCCTCCACTTT. Translating gives CASSYQGIGNSPLHF. J is TRBJ1-6 and V is TRBV6-2 or TRBV6-3; D possibly corresponds to TRBD1 (5 bases). CDR3 length: 15 amino acids. V lost 2 bases to trimming and J lost 6 bases, with 11 bases between them. The germline gives CDR1 MNHEY, CDR2 SVGEGT.

This chain joins TRBV20-1 and TRBJ1-1; possible D gene TRBD1, 5 bases. The CDR3 is 13 residues long. The V gene lost 5 bases and the J gene lost 7 bases, with 17 bases spanning the gap. The germline V gene encodes CDR1 DFQATT and CDR2 SNEGSKA (reference sequence). The CDR3 sequence is CSARGAQLGEAFF. CDR3 DNA: TGCAGTGCTCGCGGGGCCCAGTTGGGTGAAGCTTTCTTT.

This chain uses TRBV6-6 with TRBJ2-7, with D tentatively TRBD1 (6 bases). CDR3 length: 15 amino acids. CDR1 is MNHNY and CDR2 is SVGAGI in the germline V gene (reference sequence). The V and J ends lost 4 bases and 0 bases respectively, with 13 bases between them. CDR3 bases: TGTGCCAGCAGTTCCCCACAGACAGGCTCCTACGAGCAGTACTTC. It yields the protein CASSSPQTGSYEQYF.

This clonotype has ten or more counts. The V gene is TRBV15, the J gene TRBJ1-4; 7 nucleotides match TRBD1. This CDR3 has 15 amino acids. J was trimmed by 6 bases and V by 6 bases; bases with no gene match: 10. The V gene's germline CDR1 is LNHNV and CDR2 YYDKDF (reference sequence). The CDR3 nucleotides read TGTGCCACCAGTGTTAGGGGGCCTTCCGATGAAAAACTGTTTTTT. Its translation is CATSVRGPSDEKLFF.

This chain links TRBV2 with TRBJ1-2; D unclear. V lost 4 bases and J lost 4, with 7 bases in between. Germline V CDR1 and CDR2: SNHLY, FYNNEI. CDR3 length: 12 amino acids. The CDR3 sequence: CASSATAYGYTF. The CDR3 DNA sequence: TGTGCCAGCAGTGCGACGGCCTATGGCTACACCTTC.

This clonotype was picked up a small number of times. The chain is built from TRBV6-1 and TRBJ2-5, with TRBD1 as a possible D gene (5 bases). The V end lost 0 bases, the J end lost 0 bases, and 14 bases lay between the germline ends. Germline values: CDR1 MNHNS, CDR2 SASEGT. The CDR3 has 17 residues. CDR3 residues: CASSEAPWTQYQETQYF. The DNA of the CDR3 is TGTGCCAGCAGTGAAGCGCCTTGGACACAGTACCAAGAGACCCAGTACTTC.

V is TRBV20-1 and J is TRBJ2-2, with TRBD1 matching over 9 bases. This CDR3 has 14 residues. The ends lost 6 bases at V and 1 base at J; junction bases unmatched: 3. CDR1 is DFQATT, CDR2 SNEGSKA, per germline (reference sequence). The CDR3 spells CSADRGWNTGELFF. Written as DNA, the CDR3 is TGCAGTGCGGACAGGGGTTGGAACACCGGGGAGCTGTTTTTT.

This clonotype has ten or more counts. The rearrangement links TRBV18 to TRBJ1-1, with D unresolved. This CDR3 region has 16 residues. The V end lost 4 bases, the J end lost 1 base, and 16 bases lay between the germline ends. Per germline, CDR1 KGHSH and CDR2 LQKENI. CDR3 bases: TGTGCCAGCTCACATGGCAGATTGAGGGCGAACACTGAAGCTTTCTTT. Translation: CASSHGRLRANTEAFF.

This clonotype was counted between two and nine times. The gene calls are TRBV9 and TRBJ1-1; D might be TRBD1 (5 bases). V shed 6 bases and J shed 5 bases, with 17 bases lying between them. Germline V lookup: CDR1 SGDLS, CDR2 YYNGEE. The CDR3 covers 14 residues. CDR3 region: CASTQGQGGTEAFF. The CDR3 region has the DNA TGTGCCAGCACCCAGGGTCAGGGAGGTACTGAAGCTTTCTTT. The whole variable domain, filled in from reference TRBV9 and TRBJ1-1, reads DSGVTQTPKHLITATGQRVTLRCSPRSGDLSVYWYQQSLDQGLQFLIQYYNGEERAKGNILERFSAQQFPDLHSELNLSSLELGDSALYFCASTQGQGGTEAFFGQGTRLTVV.

This clonotype appeared many times. The rearrangement links TRBV12-3 or TRBV12-4 to TRBJ2-7; 7 positions match TRBD2. The length of the CDR3 is 14 residues. The V and J ends lost 7 bases and 2 bases, in that order; junction bases with no gene match: 8. CDR3: CASMRAGETYEQYF. The DNA for the CDR3 is TGTGCCAGCATGCGGGCGGGGGAAACCTACGAGCAGTACTTC.